This T cell receptor beta chain was documented in a study of early T cells in non-severe SARS-CoV-2 infection. In the study overall: Bulk RNA taken from unsorted whole blood was sequenced, leaving chains unpaired. Overall study findings and caveats: VDJdb matches were skewed toward anti-spike CD8 T cell responses.

This clonotype was detected ten times or more. The antigen is not known. Attachment of unique molecular identifiers was made to individual cDNA molecules. From the 5' RACE reads, TCRdb called clonotypes with MiXCR, one entry per CDR3 protein. The profile shows some 57,000 distinct CDR3 sequences, 10% to 15% of them singletons. This CDR3 region has 12 residues. Germline CDR1 ENHRY, CDR2 SYGVKD. Trimming cost V 2 bases and J 11 bases; bases outside gene matches: 3. The chain combines TRBV10-3 with TRBJ1-1; TRBD1 aligns across 9 bases. The specimen sequenced was whole blood. The source is an adult who was a healthcare worker with PCR-confirmed SARS-CoV-2 infection or an uninfected control (not recorded which). CDR3 sequence reads: CAISEDGQGAFF. The DNA of the CDR3 is TGTGCCATCAGTGAGGACGGACAGGGGGCTTTCTTT.